Listed here is a single T cell receptor (beta chain). Its antigen remains unknown. The data were obtained in a study of identical twins. The CDR3 contains 19 residues. The ends lost 5 bases at V and 8 bases at J; junction bases unmatched: 22. Looked up from germline, CDR1 is SNHLY and CDR2 is FYNNEI. General study points: Partly confounded zero-insertion analyses could result from invariant MAIT and iNKT cells. Among out-of-frame alpha sequences shared by twins, low generation probability occurred in excess.

MiXCR, run by TCRdb on the 5' RACE reads, gives a single entry per CDR3 protein. The sample yields roughly 500,000 distinct CDR3 sequences, about 20% seen once. This sample was shared with a second study, whose subject was T cells expressing NK-cell markers. As that study records: Several donors' CD3+CD56-NKG2C+ cells were dominated by the same clonotypes.

The sequence derives from a woman aged 18 to 35 in good health. The source material was CD4+ T cells sorted from blood. The chain employs TRBV2 and TRBJ2-1; 9 bases line up with TRBD2. Here the CDR3 reads CASSFGLGLAGVVNDEQFF. For the CDR3, the DNA is TGTGCCAGCAGTTTCGGACTTGGTTTAGCGGGAGTGGTAAACGATGAGCAGTTCTTC.